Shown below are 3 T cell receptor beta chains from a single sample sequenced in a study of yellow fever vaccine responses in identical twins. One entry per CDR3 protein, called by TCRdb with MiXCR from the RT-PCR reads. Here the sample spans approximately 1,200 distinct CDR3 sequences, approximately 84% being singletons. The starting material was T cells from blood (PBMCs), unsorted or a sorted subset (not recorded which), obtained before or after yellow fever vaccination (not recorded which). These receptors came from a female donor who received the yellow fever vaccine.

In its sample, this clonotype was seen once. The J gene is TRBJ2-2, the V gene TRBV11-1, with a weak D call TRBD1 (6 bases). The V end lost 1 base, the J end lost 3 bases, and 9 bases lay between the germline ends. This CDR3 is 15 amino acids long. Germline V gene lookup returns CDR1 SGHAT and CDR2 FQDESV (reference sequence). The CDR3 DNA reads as TGTGCCAGCAGCTTAGTGACAGGCGACACCGGGGAGCTGTTTTTT. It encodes CASSLVTGDTGELFF.

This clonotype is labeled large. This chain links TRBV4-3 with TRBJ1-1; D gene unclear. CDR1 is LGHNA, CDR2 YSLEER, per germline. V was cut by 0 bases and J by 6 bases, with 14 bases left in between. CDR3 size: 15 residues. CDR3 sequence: CASSQDSLGQAEAFF. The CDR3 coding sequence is TGCGCCAGCAGCCAAGATAGTCTGGGTCAGGCTGAAGCTTTCTTT.

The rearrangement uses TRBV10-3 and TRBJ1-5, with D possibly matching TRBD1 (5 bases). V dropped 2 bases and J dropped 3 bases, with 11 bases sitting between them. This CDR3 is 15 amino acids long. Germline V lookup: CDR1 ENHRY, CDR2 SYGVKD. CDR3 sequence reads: CAISEKGLFNQPQHF. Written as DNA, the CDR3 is TGTGCCATCAGTGAGAAGGGACTCTTCAATCAGCCCCAGCATTTT.